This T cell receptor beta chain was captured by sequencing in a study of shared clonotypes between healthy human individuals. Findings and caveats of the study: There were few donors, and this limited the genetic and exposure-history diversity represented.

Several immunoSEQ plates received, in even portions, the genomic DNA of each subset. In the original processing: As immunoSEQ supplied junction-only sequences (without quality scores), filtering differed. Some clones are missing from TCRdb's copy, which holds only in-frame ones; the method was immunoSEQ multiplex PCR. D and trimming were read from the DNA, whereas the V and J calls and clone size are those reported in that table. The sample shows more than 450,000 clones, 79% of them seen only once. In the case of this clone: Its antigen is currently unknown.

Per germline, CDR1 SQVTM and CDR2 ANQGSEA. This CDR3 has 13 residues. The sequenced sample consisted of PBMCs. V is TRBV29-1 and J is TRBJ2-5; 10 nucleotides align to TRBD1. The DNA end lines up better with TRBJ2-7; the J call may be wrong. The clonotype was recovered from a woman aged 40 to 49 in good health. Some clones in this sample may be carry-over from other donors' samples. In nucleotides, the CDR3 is TGCAGCGTTGAATTAGGGACAGGGGCCGAGCAGTACTTC. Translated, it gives CSVELGTGAEQYF.